This T cell receptor (beta chain) is from a study of blood T cells in healthy people across ages. Germline values: CDR1 MGHRA, CDR2 YSYEKL. This CDR3 has 16 amino acids. V trimming: 1 base; J trimming: 6 bases; junction bases outside the gene matches: 6. Using a J-beta primer mix together with a sample-barcoded 5' primer, a second PCR was run for about 6 to 11 cycles. TCRdb called the 5' RACE reads again in MiXCR, with one record for every CDR3 protein. This sample has around 1,000,000 distinct CDR3 sequences, with less than 25% found just once. These data also formed part of another study, on T cells of mothers and their children.

The TCR sequence derives from a girl under 10 years old in good health. Sequenced material: blood. The chain recombines TRBV4-1 with TRBJ2-1; 10 bases fit TRBD2. Here the CDR3 DNA reads TGCGCCAGCAGCCAAGGGTCTAGCGGGGGAGTCAATGAGCAGTTCTTC. Translation gives CASSQGSSGGVNEQFF.